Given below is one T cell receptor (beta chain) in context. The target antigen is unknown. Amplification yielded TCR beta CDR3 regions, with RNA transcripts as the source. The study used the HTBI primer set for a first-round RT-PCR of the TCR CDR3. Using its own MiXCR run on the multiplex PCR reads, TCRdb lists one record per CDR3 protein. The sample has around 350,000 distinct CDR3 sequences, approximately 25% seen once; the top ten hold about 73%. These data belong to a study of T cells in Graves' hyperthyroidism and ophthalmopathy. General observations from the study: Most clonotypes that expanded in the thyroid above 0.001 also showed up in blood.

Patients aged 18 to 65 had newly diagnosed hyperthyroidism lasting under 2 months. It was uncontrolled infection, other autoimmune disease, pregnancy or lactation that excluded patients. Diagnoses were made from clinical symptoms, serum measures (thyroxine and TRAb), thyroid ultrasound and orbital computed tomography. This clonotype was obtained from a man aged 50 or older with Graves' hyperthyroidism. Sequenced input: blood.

Written as DNA, the CDR3 is TGTGCCATCAGTGAAGGGCTCTTTGAAAAACTGTTTTTT. As protein: CAISEGLFEKLFF. V gene TRBV10-3 combines with J gene TRBJ1-4; no definite D call. Between the trimmed V and J ends, which lost 3 bases and 7 bases, there was a span of 9 bases. CDR1 ENHRY and CDR2 SYGVKD come from the germline V gene. The CDR3 is 13 residues long.